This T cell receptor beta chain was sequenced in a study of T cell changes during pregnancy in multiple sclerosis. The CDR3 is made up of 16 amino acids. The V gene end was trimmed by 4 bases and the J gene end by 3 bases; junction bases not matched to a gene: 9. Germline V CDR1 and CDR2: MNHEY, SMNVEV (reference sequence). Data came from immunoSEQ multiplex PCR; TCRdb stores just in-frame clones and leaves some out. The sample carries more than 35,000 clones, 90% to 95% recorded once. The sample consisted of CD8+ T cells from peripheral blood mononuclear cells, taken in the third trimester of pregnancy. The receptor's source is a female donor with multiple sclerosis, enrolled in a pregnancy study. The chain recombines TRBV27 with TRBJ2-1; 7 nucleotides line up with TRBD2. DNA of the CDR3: TGTGCCAGCAGTTCCGGAGAAGCGGGGCACTACAATGAGCAGTTCTTC. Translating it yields CASSSGEAGHYNEQFF.